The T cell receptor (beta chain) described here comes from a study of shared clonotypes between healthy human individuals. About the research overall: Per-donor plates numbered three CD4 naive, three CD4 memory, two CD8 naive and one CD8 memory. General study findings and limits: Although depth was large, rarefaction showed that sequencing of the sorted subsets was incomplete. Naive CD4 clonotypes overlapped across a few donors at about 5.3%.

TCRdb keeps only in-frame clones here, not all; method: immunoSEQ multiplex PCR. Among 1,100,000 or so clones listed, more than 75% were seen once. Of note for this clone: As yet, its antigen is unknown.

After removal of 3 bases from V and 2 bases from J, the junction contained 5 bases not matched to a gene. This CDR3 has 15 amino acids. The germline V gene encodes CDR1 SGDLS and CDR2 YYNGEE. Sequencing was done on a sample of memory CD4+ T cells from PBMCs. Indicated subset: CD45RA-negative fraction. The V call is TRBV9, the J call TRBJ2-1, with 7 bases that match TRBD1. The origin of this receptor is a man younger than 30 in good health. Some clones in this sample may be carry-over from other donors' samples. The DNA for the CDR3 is TGTGCCAGCAGCGCAGAACAGGGGACCTACAATGAGCAGTTCTTC. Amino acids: CASSAEQGTYNEQFF. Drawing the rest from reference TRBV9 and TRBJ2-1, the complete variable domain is DSGVTQTPKHLITATGQRVTLRCSPRSGDLSVYWYQQSLDQGLQFLIQYYNGEERAKGNILERFSAQQFPDLHSELNLSSLELGDSALYFCASSAEQGTYNEQFFGPGTRLTVL.